A single sample is the source of the 20 T cell receptor beta chains below, sequenced in a study of blood T cell repertoires in COVID-19. The method was immunoSEQ multiplex PCR; TCRdb's version includes in-frame clones alone and lacks a portion of them. The top ten hold about 5.1% of the sample, which has 290,000 or so clones, approximately 85% seen once. Source material: peripheral blood. The source of these receptors is a man in his fifties or sixties with active or convalescent COVID-19.

CDR3 nucleotide sequence: TGTGCCAGCAGTTTAGGTGGGAGGGAGACCCAGTACTTC. It translates to CASSLGGRETQYF. The chain uses TRBV28 and TRBJ2-5, with D possibly matching TRBD2 (6 bases). Between the trimmed V and J ends, which lost 2 bases and 5 bases, there was a span of 9 bases. Germline CDR1 reads MDHEN; CDR2 reads SYDVKM. The CDR3 consists of 13 residues.

The chain uses TRBV18 and TRBJ2-5; 8 bases are shared with TRBD2. J was trimmed by 2 bases and V by 2 bases; bases with no gene match: 10. This CDR3 contains 17 residues. Germline CDR1 is KGHSH and CDR2 is LQKENI. The CDR3, as DNA: TGTGCCAGCTCACCAGAGAACTTACTAGCGGATCAAGAGACCCAGTACTTC. Protein: CASSPENLLADQETQYF.

This clone was seen once. The chain recombines TRBV4-2 with TRBJ2-1; perhaps TRBD2 as D (6 bases). Per germline, CDR1 LGHNA and CDR2 YNFKEQ. This CDR3 has 16 amino acids. Trimming took 5 bases from V and 1 from J, leaving 15 bases between them. The CDR3 region is CASSFPTSKSYNEQFF. The CDR3 coding sequence is TGTGCCAGCAGCTTTCCGACTAGTAAGTCCTACAATGAGCAGTTCTTC.

The chain recombines TRBV9 with TRBJ2-1; possible D gene TRBD2, 7 bases. Trimming cost V 2 bases and J 7 bases, with 19 bases left between them. The germline V gene has CDR1 SGDLS and CDR2 YYNGEE. CDR3 size: 16 residues. CDR3 DNA sequence: TGTGCCAGCAGCGTGGAGGGATTTGGGAGGGGGAATGAGCAGTTCTTC. Protein sequence: CASSVEGFGRGNEQFF. Combining the CDR3 with reference TRBV9 and TRBJ2-1 gives the whole variable domain DSGVTQTPKHLITATGQRVTLRCSPRSGDLSVYWYQQSLDQGLQFLIQYYNGEERAKGNILERFSAQQFPDLHSELNLSSLELGDSALYFCASSVEGFGRGNEQFFGPGTRLTVL.

V usage is TRBV5-1 and J usage is TRBJ2-5; 9 bases align to TRBD2. CDR1 is SGHRS, CDR2 YFSETQ, per germline. J was trimmed by 5 bases and V by 0 bases; bases with no gene match: 5. CDR3 length equals 15 residues. CDR3 sequence: CASSLEGGRGETQYF. The CDR3 DNA follows: TGCGCCAGCAGCTTGGAAGGCGGGAGGGGGGAGACCCAGTACTTC. Variable domain in full (rest from reference TRBV5-1 and TRBJ2-5): KAGVTQTPRYLIKTRGQQVTLSCSPISGHRSVSWYQQTPGQGLQFLFEYFSETQRNKGNFPGRFSGRQFSNSRSEMNVSTLELGDSALYLCASSLEGGRGETQYFGPGTRLLVL.

The J gene is TRBJ2-5, the V gene TRBV27; 8 positions agree with TRBD2. Looked up from germline, CDR1 is MNHEY and CDR2 is SMNVEV (reference sequence). CDR3 length: 16 residues. The J segment lost 4 bases and the V segment lost 10 bases, leaving 17 bases of the junction unmatched. The CDR3 sequence is CANQPARLARAETQYF. As DNA, the CDR3 is TGTGCCAACCAACCCGCCCGACTAGCGAGGGCAGAGACCCAGTACTTC.

The chain uses TRBV4-1 and TRBJ1-1; D unclear. This CDR3 has 15 residues. CDR1 and CDR2 from the germline V gene are MGHRA and YSYEKL. The V gene lost 4 bases and the J gene lost 2 bases, with 14 bases spanning the gap. Here the CDR3 reads CASSLREASNTEAFF. The CDR3 DNA follows: TGCGCCAGCAGCCTTCGTGAGGCTTCAAACACTGAAGCTTTCTTT.

Written as DNA, the CDR3 is TGCGCCAGCAGCTTGGGGCTTCTCCGGGACAAGGACCACGAGCAGTACTTC. This encodes CASSLGLLRDKDHEQYF. This chain connects TRBV5-1 to TRBJ2-7, with D maybe TRBD1 (6 bases). Germline V gene data show CDR1 as SGHRS and CDR2 as YFSETQ. This CDR3 contains 17 residues. The ends were cut back, 0 bases at V and 5 bases at J, with 21 bases in the middle.

The V and J genes are TRBV18 and TRBJ2-7; D unclear. V lost 0 bases, J lost 4 bases, and 10 bases lay in between. Germline V CDR1 and CDR2: KGHSH, LQKENI. The CDR3 extends over 14 amino acids. CDR3 region: CASSPPAEAYEQYF. In DNA, the CDR3 is TGTGCCAGCTCACCACCTGCTGAGGCTTACGAGCAGTACTTC. Based on the CDR3 plus reference TRBV18 and TRBJ2-7, the full variable domain is NAGVMQNPRHLVRRRGQEARLRCSPMKGHSHVYWYRQLPEEGLKFMVYLQKENIIDESGMPKERFSAEFPKEGPSILRIQQVVRGDSAAYFCASSPPAEAYEQYFGPGTRLTVT.

This rearrangement joins TRBV2 to TRBJ2-3; D is possibly TRBD2 (5 bases). This CDR3 is built from 11 residues. From germline, CDR1 is SNHLY and CDR2 FYNNEI. V lost 8 bases and J lost 7, with 10 bases in between. The CDR3 loop is CASVEDYTQYF. The CDR3 DNA sequence: TGTGCCAGCGTTGAGGACTATACGCAGTATTTT. Drawing the rest from reference TRBV2 and TRBJ2-3, the complete variable domain is EPEVTQTPSHQVTQMGQEVILRCVPISNHLYFYWYRQILGQKVEFLVSFYNNEISEKSEIFDDQFSVERPDGSNFTLKIRSTKLEDSAMYFCASVEDYTQYFGPGTRLTVL.

CDR3 DNA sequence: TGTGCCAGCGGCAGGCTCACCGGGGAGCTGTTTTTT. Translation: CASGRLTGELFF. The chain joins TRBV28 to TRBJ2-2; D not resolved. Between the trimmed V and J ends, which lost 8 bases and 4 bases, there was a span of 8 bases. The CDR3 loop spans 12 amino acids. Germline V gene lookup returns CDR1 MDHEN and CDR2 SYDVKM.

The chain joins TRBV7-2 to TRBJ2-6; D may be TRBD1 (6 bases). The CDR3 has 14 amino acids. V lost 4 bases to trimming and J lost 4 bases, with 8 bases between them. Germline V gene sequence: CDR1 SGHTA, CDR2 FQGNSA. CDR3 sequence reads: CASSYRDGANVLTF. As DNA, the CDR3 is TGTGCCAGCAGCTACAGGGACGGGGCCAACGTCCTGACTTTC.

The chain links TRBV6-2 or TRBV6-3 to TRBJ2-1; 8 nucleotides line up with TRBD2. The CDR3 has 20 amino acids. J lost 4 bases, V lost 2 bases, and 19 bases had no gene match. Germline CDR1 MNHEY, CDR2 SVGEGT. In DNA form, the CDR3 reads TGTGCCAGCAGTTACCCTCAGTGGGCAGCTGGACTAGCAAGGTACAATGAGCAGTTCTTC. Translating it yields CASSYPQWAAGLARYNEQFF.

The chain recombines TRBV6-5 with TRBJ1-6; 7 bases line up with TRBD1. The CDR3 consists of 16 residues. Trimming at V came to 0 bases and at J to 4 bases, leaving 3 bases not matched to a gene. The germline V gene encodes CDR1 MNHEY and CDR2 SVGAGI. DNA of the CDR3: TGTGCCAGCAGTTACTCAGGGGGCCTATATAATTCACCCCTCCACTTT. It translates to CASSYSGGLYNSPLHF.

The V gene is TRBV19, the J gene TRBJ2-7, with D perhaps matching TRBD1 (6 bases). Germline CDR1 reads LNHDA; CDR2 reads SQIVND (reference sequence). The CDR3 has 14 residues. Trimming left V 6 bases short and J 2 bases short, with 14 bases between. The chain's CDR3 is CASRPKQGPYEQYF. In DNA, the CDR3 is TGTGCCAGTAGACCGAAACAGGGACCCTACGAGCAGTACTTC.

The CDR3 loop reads CASSSHPSGQTNYGYTF. The CDR3 DNA sequence: TGTGCCAGCAGTTCTCACCCCTCGGGACAGACTAACTATGGCTACACCTTC. The rearrangement links TRBV28 to TRBJ1-2, with 7 nucleotides matching TRBD1. V trimming: 4 bases; J trimming: 0 bases; junction bases outside the gene matches: 11. Germline V gene lookup returns CDR1 MDHEN and CDR2 SYDVKM. The CDR3 spans 17 residues.

The chain couples TRBV6-5 to TRBJ2-3, with D tentatively TRBD2 (5 bases). V lost 10 bases and J lost 5, with 10 bases in between. Per the germline V gene, CDR1 is MNHEY and CDR2 is SVGAGI. The CDR3 contains 11 residues. The CDR3 bases are TGTGCCACATTCGAGGGAGATACGCAGTATTTT. Its protein product is CATFEGDTQYF.

The chain recombines TRBV5-1 with TRBJ2-3; TRBD2 might be the D (7 bases). The germline CDR1 and CDR2 sequences are SGHRS and YFSETQ. The CDR3 extends over 14 amino acids. Trimming cost V 7 bases and J 5 bases, with 17 bases left between them. The CDR3 reads CASGDVRGGDTQYF. The DNA for the CDR3 is TGCGCCAGCGGCGACGTAAGGGGGGGAGATACGCAGTATTTT.

V and J are TRBV12-5 and TRBJ2-3; D gene ambiguous. Trimming removed 2 bases from V and 14 bases from J, with 11 bases in between. The CDR3 consists of 11 residues. In germline, CDR1 is LGHNT, CDR2 FRNRAP. In DNA form, the CDR3 reads TGTGCTAGTGGTTTGCTCCAAAACACGTATTTT. It is translated as CASGLLQNTYF.

The J gene is TRBJ1-1, the V gene TRBV7-8; 8 bases agree with TRBD1. Germline values: CDR1 SGHVS, CDR2 FQNEAQ. This CDR3 spans 16 amino acids. The V and J ends lost 2 bases and 1 base, in that order; junction bases with no gene match: 6. The CDR3 here is CASSLMGQVANTEAFF. CDR3 bases: TGTGCCAGCAGCTTAATGGGACAGGTGGCGAACACTGAAGCTTTCTTT.